The source of this TCR beta chain is a study of blood T cell repertoires in COVID-19. V shed 7 bases and J 4 bases; nucleotides not matched to a gene: 3. The CDR3 length is 14 residues. The germline V gene encodes CDR1 LNHDA and CDR2 SQIVND (reference sequence). TCRdb keeps only in-frame clones here, not all; method: immunoSEQ multiplex PCR. Here the sample spans around 94,000 clones, roughly 86% being singletons. The receptor comes from a man aged 50 to 59 with active or convalescent COVID-19. This chain connects TRBV19 to TRBJ2-2, with TRBD2 matching 10 bases. The sample consisted of peripheral blood. The CDR3 bases are TGTGCCAGTACTAAGCGGGGGGGCACCGGGGAGCTGTTTTTT. It codes for CASTKRGGTGELFF. Full variable domain (missing parts from reference TRBV19 and TRBJ2-2): DGGITQSPKYLFRKEGQNVTLSCEQNLNHDAMYWYRQDPGQGLRLIYYSQIVNDFQKGDIAEGYSVSREKKESFPLTVTSAQKNPTAFYLCASTKRGGTGELFFGEGSRLTVL.